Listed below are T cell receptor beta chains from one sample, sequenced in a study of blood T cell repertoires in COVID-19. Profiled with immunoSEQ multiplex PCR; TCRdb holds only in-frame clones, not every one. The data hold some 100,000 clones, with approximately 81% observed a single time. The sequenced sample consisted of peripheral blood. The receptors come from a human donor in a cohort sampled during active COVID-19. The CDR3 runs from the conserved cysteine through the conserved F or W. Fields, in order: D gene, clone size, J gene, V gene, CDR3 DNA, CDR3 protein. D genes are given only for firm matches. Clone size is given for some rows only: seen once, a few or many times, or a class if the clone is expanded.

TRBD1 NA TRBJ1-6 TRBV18 TGTGCCAGCTCACCTAAGAGACAGGGTTCACCCCTCCACTTT CASSPKRQGSPLHF
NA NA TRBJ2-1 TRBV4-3 TGCGCCAGCAGCCAGACCGGTGAGAGGTACAATGAGCAGTTCTTC CASSQTGERYNEQFF
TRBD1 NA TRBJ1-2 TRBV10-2 TGCGCCAGCAGTGATGGACGACGGGGACAGGGGTCCTATGGCTACACCTTC CASSDGRRGQGSYGYTF
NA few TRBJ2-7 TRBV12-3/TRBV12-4 TGTGCCAGCAGCCCCCTATACTACGAGCAGTACTTC CASSPLYYEQYF
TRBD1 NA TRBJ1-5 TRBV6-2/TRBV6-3 TGTGCCAGCAGCCTGGGACAGGGAGGGAGACAGCCCCAGCATTTT CASSLGQGGRQPQHF
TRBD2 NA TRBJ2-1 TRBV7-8 TGTGCCAGCAGACCCGGGAGGGCGGGATCCTACAATGAGCAGTTCTTC CASRPGRAGSYNEQFF
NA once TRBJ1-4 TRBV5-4 TGTGCCAGTTCTTCAGACAGGCGGAAGGCTAATGAAAAACTGTTTTTT CASSSDRRKANEKLFF
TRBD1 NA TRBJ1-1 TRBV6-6 TGTGCCAGCAGTAAAGGCCAGGGGGACACTGAAGCTTTCTTT CASSKGQGDTEAFF
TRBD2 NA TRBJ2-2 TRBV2 TGTGCCAGCAGGGGTACTAGCGGGGTCGGGGAGCTGTTTTTT CASRGTSGVGELFF
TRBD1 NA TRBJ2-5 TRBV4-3 TGCGCCAGCAGCCAAGATGAGGGGGCGGTGACCCAGTACTTC CASSQDEGAVTQYF
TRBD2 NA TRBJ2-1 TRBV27 TGTGCCAGCAGTTCAAGGACTAGCGGGGCAAGCTCCTACAATGAGCAGTTCTTC CASSSRTSGASSYNEQFF
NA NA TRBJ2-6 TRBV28 TGTGCCAGCAGAGGGACTGGGACTGGGGCCAACGTCCTGACTTTC CASRGTGTGANVLTF
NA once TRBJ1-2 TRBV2 TGTGCCAGCAGTCCGGACAGTGCACGGGGCTACACCTTC CASSPDSARGYTF
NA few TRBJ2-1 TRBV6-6 TGTGCCAGCAGCCCTTCGGGCAATGAGCAGTTCTTC CASSPSGNEQFF
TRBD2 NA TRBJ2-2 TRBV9 TGTGCCAGCAGCCCGGGAACGGTGGGGCTAGCGGGAGGGCCGGGTGCCGGGGAGCTGTTTTTT CASSPGTVGLAGGPGAGELFF
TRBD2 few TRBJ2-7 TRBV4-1 TGCGCCAGCAGCCGGGGCGCGGGAGGAACCTACGAGCAGTACTTC CASSRGAGGTYEQYF
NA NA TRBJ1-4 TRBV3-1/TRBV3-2 TGTGCCAGCAGCCTGCGGACGGGACTCACCGGACTGTTTTTT CASSLRTGLTGLFF
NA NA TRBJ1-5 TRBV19 TGTGCCAGTAAGGGACTGGATTACAATCAGCCCCAGCATTTT CASKGLDYNQPQHF
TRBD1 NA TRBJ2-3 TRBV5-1 TGCGCCAGCAGCTGGACAGGGACGAGCACAGATACGCAGTATTTT CASSWTGTSTDTQYF
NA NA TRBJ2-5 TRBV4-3 TGCGCCAGCAGCCAAGTAACTGCCGCGGAGACCCAGTACTTC CASSQVTAAETQYF
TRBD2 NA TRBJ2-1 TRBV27 TGTGCCAGCAGGACCGGGACTAGCGCCTACAATGAGCAGTTCTTC CASRTGTSAYNEQFF
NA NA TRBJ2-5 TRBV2 TGTGCCAGCTTCCGAGGGGCGGGAAGGCGAGAGACCCAGTACTTC CASFRGAGRRETQYF
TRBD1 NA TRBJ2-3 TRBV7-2 TGTGCCAGCAGCCCGGGACAGGGAATAGATACGCAGTATTTT CASSPGQGIDTQYF
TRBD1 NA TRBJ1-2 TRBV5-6 TGTGCCAGCAGCTTCCGGGACAGGGGGTTCTATGGCTACACCTTC CASSFRDRGFYGYTF
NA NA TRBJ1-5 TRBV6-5 TGTGCCAGCAGTTCGGTTAGCAATCAGCCCCAGCATTTT CASSSVSNQPQHF
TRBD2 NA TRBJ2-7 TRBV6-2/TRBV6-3 TGTGCCAGCAGTTACTCCGGCGGGAGGTCGAAAACGGAGCAGTACTTC CASSYSGGRSKTEQYF
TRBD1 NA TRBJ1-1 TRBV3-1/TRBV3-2 TGTGCCAGCAGCACAGGGGAGAGCACTGAAGCTTTCTTT CASSTGESTEAFF
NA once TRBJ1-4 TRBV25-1 TGTGCCAGCAGTGAGACACAGGGTGTTGAAAAACTGTTTTTT CASSETQGVEKLFF
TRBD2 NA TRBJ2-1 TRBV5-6 TGTGCCAGCACTTACGGGGGGGCGTCGGGTGAGCAGTTCTTC CASTYGGASGEQFF
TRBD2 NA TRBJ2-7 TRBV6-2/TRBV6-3 TGTGCCAGCAGTTACCCCCCCCGGGGGGCCTACGAGCAGTACTTC CASSYPPRGAYEQYF
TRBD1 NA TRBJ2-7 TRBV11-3 TGTGCCAGCAGCTTAGAAGGGACAGGGTTTTCCGAGCAGTACTTC CASSLEGTGFSEQYF
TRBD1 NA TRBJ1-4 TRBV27 TGTGCCAGCAGAAGGGACAGGGGTTCTGAAAAACTGTTTTTT CASRRDRGSEKLFF
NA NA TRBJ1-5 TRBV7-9 TGTGCCAGCAGCCGAGGGACTGGGAATCAGCCCCAGCATTTT CASSRGTGNQPQHF
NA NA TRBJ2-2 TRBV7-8 TGTGCCAGCAGCTTAGCGATATCAAGGGGGTCATACGGGGAGCTGTTTTTT CASSLAISRGSYGELFF
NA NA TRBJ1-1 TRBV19 TGTGCCAGTAGTATAAGAGGGTCCGAAGTTGAAGCTTTCTTT CASSIRGSEVEAFF
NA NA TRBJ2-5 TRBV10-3 TGTGCCATCGTAGCGAATTCGGGCGAGACCCAGTACTTC CAIVANSGETQYF
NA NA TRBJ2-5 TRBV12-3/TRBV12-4 TGTGCCAGCAGTTTAGACAGAAGGGAGACCCAGTACTTC CASSLDRRETQYF
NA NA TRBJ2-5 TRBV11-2 TGTGCCAGCAGCTTAGAGGGGGGTTTTGGACAATTAGGGATCCAAGAGACCCAGTACTTC CASSLEGGFGQLGIQETQYF
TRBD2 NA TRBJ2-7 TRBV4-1 TGCGCCAGCAGCCAACGGGCTAGCGGGAGGGGTGAGCAGTACTTC CASSQRASGRGEQYF
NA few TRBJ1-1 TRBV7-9 TGTGCCAGCAGCTTCCAGGGCACTGAAGCTTTCTTT CASSFQGTEAFF
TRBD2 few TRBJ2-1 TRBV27 TGTGCCAGCAGTTCCCTTAGCGGGAGGCCCTACAATGAGCAGTTCTTC CASSSLSGRPYNEQFF
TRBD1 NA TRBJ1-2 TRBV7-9 TGTGCCAGCAGTTGGGCGGGACAGGCAATCTATGGCTACACCTTC CASSWAGQAIYGYTF
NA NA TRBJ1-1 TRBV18 TGTGCCAGCTCACCCCGATTACCCGCGACGGTCGGGGGTAACACTGAAGCTTTCTTT CASSPRLPATVGGNTEAFF
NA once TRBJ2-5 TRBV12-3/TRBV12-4 TGTGCCAGCAGCAAGGACACACAAGAGACCCAGTACTTC CASSKDTQETQYF
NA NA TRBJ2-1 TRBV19 TGTGCCAGTAGTGAAGCTAGCCTCCTTCAGACTGAGCAGTTCTTC CASSEASLLQTEQFF
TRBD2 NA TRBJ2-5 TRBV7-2 TGTGCCAGCAGCTACGGACTAGCGAGGGAGACCCAGTACTTC CASSYGLARETQYF
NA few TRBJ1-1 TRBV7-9 TGTGCCAGCAGCTTAGGAACAAGACAGTATGAAGCTTTCTTT CASSLGTRQYEAFF
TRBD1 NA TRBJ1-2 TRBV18 TGTGCCAGCTCACCTTATTATCTGGGACAGAACTATGGCTACACCTTC CASSPYYLGQNYGYTF
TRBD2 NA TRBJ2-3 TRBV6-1 TGTGCCAGCAGAGACTCTAGCGGAACAGATACGCAGTATTTT CASRDSSGTDTQYF
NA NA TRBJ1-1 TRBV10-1 TGCGCCAGCTGCAGGGATTTCAACACTGAAGCTTTCTTT CASCRDFNTEAFF
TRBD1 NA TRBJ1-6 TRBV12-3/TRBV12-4 TGTGCCAGCAGTACAGGGGTGAGTTCACCCCTCCACTTT CASSTGVSSPLHF
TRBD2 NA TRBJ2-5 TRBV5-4 TGTGCCAGCAACCAAGCGGGAGCGGGAGAGACCCAGTACTTC CASNQAGAGETQYF